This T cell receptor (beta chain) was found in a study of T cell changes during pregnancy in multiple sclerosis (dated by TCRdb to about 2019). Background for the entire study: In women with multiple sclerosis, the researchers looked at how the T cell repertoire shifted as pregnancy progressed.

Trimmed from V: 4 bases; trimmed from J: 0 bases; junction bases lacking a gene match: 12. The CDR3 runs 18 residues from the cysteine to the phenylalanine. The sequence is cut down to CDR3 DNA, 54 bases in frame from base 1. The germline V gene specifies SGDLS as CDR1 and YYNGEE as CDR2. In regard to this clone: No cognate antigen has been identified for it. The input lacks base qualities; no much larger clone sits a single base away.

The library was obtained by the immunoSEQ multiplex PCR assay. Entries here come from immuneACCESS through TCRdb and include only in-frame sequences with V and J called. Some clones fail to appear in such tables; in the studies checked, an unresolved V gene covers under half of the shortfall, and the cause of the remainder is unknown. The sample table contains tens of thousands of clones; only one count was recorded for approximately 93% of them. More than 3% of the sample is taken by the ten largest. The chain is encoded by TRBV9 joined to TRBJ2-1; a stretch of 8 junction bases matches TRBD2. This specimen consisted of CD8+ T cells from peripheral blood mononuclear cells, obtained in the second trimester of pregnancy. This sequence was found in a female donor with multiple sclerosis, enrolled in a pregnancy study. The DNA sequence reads TGTGCCAGCAGCCGGAGCGGGAGCGGGACTAGCTCCTACAATGAGCAGTTCTTC. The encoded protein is CASSRSGSGTSSYNEQFF. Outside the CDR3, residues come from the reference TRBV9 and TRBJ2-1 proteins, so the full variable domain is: DSGVTQTPKHLITATGQRVTLRCSPRSGDLSVYWYQQSLDQGLQFLIQYYNGEERAKGNILERFSAQQFPDLHSELNLSSLELGDSALYFCASSRSGSGTSSYNEQFFGPGTRLTVL.